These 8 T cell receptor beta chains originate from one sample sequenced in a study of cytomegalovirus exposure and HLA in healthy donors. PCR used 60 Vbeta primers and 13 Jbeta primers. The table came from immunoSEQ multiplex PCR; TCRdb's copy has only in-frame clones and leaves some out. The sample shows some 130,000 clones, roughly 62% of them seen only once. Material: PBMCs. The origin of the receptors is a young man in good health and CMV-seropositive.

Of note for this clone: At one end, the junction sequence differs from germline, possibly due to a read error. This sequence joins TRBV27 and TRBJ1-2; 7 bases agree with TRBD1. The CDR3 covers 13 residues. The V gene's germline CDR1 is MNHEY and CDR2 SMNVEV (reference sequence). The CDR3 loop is CASSFSPDRVVAF. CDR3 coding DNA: TGTGCCAGCAGTTTTTCTCCAGACAGGGTAGTCGCCTTC.

The CDR3: CASSFLASTGELFF. DNA of the CDR3: TGTGCCAGCAGCTTTCTAGCGTCCACCGGGGAGCTGTTTTTT. The chain employs TRBV7-2 and TRBJ2-2; D is possibly TRBD2 (6 bases). Germline V gives CDR1 SGHTA, CDR2 FQGNSA. Trimming removed 3 bases at V and 4 bases at J, with 9 bases between. This CDR3 contains 14 residues.

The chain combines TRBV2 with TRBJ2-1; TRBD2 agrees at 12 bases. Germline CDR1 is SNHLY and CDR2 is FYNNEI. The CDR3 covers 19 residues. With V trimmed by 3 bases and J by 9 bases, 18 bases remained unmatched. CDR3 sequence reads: CASSEQLAGGPGLGREQFF. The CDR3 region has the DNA TGTGCCAGCAGTGAGCAGCTAGCGGGAGGGCCGGGATTAGGTCGTGAGCAGTTCTTC.

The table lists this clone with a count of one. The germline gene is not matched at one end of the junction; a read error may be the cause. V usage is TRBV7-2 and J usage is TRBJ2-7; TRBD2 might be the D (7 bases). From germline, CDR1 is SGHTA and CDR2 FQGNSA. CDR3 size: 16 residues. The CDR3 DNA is TGTGCCAGCAGCTCAGGCGGGGGCTTACTCGGTTACGAGCGGTACTTC. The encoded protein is CASSSGGGLLGYERYF.

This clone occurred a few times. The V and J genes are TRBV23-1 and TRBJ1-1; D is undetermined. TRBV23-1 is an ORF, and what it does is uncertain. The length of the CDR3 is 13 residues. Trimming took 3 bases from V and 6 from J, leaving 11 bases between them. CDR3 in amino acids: CASSQQEISEAFF. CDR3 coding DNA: TGCGCCAGCAGTCAGCAGGAAATCTCTGAAGCTTTCTTT.

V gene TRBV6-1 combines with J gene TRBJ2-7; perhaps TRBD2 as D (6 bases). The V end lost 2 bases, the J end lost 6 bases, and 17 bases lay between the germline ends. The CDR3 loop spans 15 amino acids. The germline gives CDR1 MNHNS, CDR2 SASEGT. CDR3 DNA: TGTGCCAGCAGTGAAATGTATTCGGGAGAAACCGAGCAGTACTTC. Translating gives CASSEMYSGETEQYF.

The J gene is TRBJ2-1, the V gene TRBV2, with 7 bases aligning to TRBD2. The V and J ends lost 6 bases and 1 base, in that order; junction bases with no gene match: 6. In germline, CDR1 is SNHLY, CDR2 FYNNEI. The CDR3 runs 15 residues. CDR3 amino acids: CASRINGGSYNEQFF. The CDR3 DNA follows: TGTGCCAGCAGAATCAACGGGGGGTCCTACAATGAGCAGTTCTTC. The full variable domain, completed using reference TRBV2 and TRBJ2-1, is EPEVTQTPSHQVTQMGQEVILRCVPISNHLYFYWYRQILGQKVEFLVSFYNNEISEKSEIFDDQFSVERPDGSNFTLKIRSTKLEDSAMYFCASRINGGSYNEQFFGPGTRLTVL.

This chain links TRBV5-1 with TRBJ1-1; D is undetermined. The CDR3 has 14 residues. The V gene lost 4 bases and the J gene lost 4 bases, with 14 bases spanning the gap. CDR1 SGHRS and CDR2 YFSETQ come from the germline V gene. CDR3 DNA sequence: TGCGCCAGCAGCGCCCCGCGGGATGGCACTGAAGCTTTCTTT. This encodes CASSAPRDGTEAFF.